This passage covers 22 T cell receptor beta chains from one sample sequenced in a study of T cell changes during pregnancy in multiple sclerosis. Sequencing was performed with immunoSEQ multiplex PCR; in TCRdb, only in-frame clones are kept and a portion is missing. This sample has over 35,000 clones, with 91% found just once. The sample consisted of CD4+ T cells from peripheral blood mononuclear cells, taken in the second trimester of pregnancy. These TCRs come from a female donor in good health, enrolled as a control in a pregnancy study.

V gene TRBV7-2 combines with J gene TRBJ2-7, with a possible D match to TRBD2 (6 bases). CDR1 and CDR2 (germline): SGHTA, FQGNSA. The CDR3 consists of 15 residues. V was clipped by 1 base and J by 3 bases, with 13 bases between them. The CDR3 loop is CASSLGAGTDYEQYF. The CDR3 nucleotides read TGTGCCAGCAGCTTAGGAGCGGGCACTGACTACGAGCAGTACTTC.

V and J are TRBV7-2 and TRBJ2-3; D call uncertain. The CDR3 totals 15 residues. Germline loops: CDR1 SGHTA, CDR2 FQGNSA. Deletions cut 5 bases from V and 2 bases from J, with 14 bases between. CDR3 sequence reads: CASSTRISNTDTQYF. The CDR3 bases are TGTGCCAGCAGCACCAGAATCTCGAACACAGATACGCAGTATTTT.

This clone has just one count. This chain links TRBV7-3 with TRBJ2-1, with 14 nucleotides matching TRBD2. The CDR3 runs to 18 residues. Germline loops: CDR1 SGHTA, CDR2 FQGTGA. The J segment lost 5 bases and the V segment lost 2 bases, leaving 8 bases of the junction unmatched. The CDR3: CASSLSTSGGAVNNEQFF. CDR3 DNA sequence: TGTGCCAGCAGCTTATCGACTAGCGGGGGGGCGGTAAACAATGAGCAGTTCTTC.

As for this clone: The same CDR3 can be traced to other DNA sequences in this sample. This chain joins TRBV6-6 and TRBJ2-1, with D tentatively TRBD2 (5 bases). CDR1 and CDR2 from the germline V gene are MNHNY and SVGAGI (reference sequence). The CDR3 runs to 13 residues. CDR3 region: CASGGGSYNEQFF. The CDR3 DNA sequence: TGTGCGTCAGGCGGAGGCTCCTACAATGAGCAGTTCTTC.

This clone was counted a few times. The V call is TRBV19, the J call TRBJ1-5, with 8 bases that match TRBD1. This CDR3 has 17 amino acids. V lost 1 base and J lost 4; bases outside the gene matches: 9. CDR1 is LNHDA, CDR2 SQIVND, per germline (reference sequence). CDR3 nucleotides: TGTGCCAGTAGTATAGCCCCCTCTACAGGGGGTAATCAGCCCCAGCATTTT. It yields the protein CASSIAPSTGGNQPQHF. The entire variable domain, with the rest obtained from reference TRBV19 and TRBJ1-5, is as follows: DGGITQSPKYLFRKEGQNVTLSCEQNLNHDAMYWYRQDPGQGLRLIYYSQIVNDFQKGDIAEGYSVSREKKESFPLTVTSAQKNPTAFYLCASSIAPSTGGNQPQHFGDGTRLSIL.

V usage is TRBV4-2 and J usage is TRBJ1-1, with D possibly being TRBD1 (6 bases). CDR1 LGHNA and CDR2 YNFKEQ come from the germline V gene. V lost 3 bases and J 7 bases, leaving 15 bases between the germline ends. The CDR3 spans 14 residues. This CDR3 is CASSQGNRVGEAFF. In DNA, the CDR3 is TGTGCCAGCAGCCAGGGTAACAGGGTCGGTGAAGCTTTCTTT.

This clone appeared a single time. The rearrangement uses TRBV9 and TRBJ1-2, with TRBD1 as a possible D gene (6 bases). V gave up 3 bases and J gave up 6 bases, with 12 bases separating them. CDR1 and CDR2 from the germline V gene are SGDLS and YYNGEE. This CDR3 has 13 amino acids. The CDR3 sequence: CASSDTGRDGYTF. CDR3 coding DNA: TGTGCCAGCAGCGATACAGGGAGGGATGGCTACACCTTC.

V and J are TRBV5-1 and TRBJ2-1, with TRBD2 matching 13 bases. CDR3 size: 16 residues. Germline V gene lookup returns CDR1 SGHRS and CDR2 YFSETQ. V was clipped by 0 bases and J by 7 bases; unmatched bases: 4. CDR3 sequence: CASSLVGTSGANEQFF. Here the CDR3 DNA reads TGCGCCAGCAGCTTGGTAGGGACTAGCGGGGCTAATGAGCAGTTCTTC.

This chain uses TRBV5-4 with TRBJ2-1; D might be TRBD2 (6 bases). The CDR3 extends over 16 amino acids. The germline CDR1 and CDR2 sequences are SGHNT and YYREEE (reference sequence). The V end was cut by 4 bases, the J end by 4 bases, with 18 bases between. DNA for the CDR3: TGTGCCAGCAGCCCTTGGGGGGAAGGGGCGTACAATGAGCAGTTCTTC. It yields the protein CASSPWGEGAYNEQFF.

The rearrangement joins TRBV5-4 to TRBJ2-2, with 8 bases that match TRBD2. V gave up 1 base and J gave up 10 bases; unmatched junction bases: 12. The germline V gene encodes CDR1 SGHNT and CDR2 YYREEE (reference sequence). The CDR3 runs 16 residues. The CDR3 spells CASSLPAGTRNVELFF. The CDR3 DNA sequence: TGTGCCAGCAGCTTGCCCGCCGGGACTAGAAACGTGGAGCTGTTTTTT.

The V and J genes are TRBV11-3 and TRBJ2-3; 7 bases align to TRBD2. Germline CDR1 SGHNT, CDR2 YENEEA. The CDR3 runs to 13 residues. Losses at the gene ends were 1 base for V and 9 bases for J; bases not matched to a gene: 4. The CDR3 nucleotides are TGTGCCAGCAGCTTAGGAGCGGGGCAAACGCAGTATTTT. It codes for CASSLGAGQTQYF. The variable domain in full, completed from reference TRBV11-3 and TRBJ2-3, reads EAGVVQSPRYKIIEKKQPVAFWCNPISGHNTLYWYLQNLGQGPELLIRYENEEAVDDSQLPKDRFSAERLKGVDSTLKIQPAELGDSAVYLCASSLGAGQTQYFGPGTRLTVL.

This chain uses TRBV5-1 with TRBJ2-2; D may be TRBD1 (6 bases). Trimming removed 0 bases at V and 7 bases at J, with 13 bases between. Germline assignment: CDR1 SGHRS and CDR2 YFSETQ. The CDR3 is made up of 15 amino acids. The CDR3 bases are TGCGCCAGCAGCTTGGCCTACAGGGCTGACGGGGAGCTGTTTTTT. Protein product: CASSLAYRADGELFF.

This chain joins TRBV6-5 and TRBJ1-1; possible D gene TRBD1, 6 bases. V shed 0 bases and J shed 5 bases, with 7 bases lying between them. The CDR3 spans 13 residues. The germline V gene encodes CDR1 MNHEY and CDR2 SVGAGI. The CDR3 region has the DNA TGTGCCAGCAGTTACTCAGGGGGAACTGAAGCTTTCTTT. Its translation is CASSYSGGTEAFF.

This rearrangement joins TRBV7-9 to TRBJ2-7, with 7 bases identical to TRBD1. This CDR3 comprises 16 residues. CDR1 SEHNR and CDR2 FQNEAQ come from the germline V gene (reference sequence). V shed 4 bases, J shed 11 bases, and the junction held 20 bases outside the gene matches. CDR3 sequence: CASSSGQVGSSPGKYF. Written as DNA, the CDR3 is TGTGCCAGCAGCTCCGGACAGGTTGGGTCGTCCCCCGGGAAGTACTTC.

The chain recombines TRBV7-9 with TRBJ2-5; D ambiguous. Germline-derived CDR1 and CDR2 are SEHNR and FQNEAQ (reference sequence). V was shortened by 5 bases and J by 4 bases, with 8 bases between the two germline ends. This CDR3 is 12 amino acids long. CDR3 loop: CASSRLVETQYF. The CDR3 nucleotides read TGTGCCAGCAGCCGTCTTGTAGAGACCCAGTACTTC.

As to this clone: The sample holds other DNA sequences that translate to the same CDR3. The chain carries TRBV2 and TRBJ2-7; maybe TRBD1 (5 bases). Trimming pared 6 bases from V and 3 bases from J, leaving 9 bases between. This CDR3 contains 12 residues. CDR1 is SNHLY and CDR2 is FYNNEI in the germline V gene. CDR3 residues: CASSADSYEQYF. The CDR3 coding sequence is TGTGCCAGCAGCGCCGACAGCTACGAGCAGTACTTC.

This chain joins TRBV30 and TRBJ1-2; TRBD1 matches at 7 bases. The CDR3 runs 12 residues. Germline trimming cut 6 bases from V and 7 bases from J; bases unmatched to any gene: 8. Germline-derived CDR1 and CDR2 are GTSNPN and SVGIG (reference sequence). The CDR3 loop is CACPLEGAGYTF. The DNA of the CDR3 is TGTGCCTGCCCTCTGGAGGGGGCTGGCTACACCTTC.

This CDR3 is CASSRQGEAFF. The CDR3 DNA reads TGTGCCAGCAGCCGACAGGGTGAAGCTTTCTTT. The V and J genes are TRBV6-1 and TRBJ1-1; 7 positions agree with TRBD1. Germline loops: CDR1 MNHNS, CDR2 SASEGT. Trimming removed 6 bases from V and 7 bases from J; junction bases left unmatched: 2. This CDR3 is 11 amino acids long.

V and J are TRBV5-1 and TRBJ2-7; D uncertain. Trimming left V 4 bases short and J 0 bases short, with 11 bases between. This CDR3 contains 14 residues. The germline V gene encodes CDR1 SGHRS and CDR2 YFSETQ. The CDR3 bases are TGCGCCAGCAGCGTTCAGGCCCTCTCCTACGAGCAGTACTTC. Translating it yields CASSVQALSYEQYF.

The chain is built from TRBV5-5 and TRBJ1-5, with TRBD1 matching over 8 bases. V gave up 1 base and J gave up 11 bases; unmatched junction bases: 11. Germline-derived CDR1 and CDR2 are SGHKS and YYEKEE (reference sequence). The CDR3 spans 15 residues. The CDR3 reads CASSLKMTGERSQHF. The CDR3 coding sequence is TGTGCCAGCAGCTTGAAAATGACAGGGGAAAGGTCCCAGCATTTT.

CDR3 amino acids: CASSPRRGEVYGYTF. In DNA form, the CDR3 reads TGTGCCAGCAGCCCGCGAAGAGGGGAGGTCTATGGCTACACCTTC. The chain is built from TRBV7-8 and TRBJ1-2; D may be TRBD1 (5 bases). There are 15 residues in the CDR3. The germline V gene has CDR1 SGHVS and CDR2 FQNEAQ. V dropped 5 bases and J dropped 4 bases, with 17 bases sitting between them.

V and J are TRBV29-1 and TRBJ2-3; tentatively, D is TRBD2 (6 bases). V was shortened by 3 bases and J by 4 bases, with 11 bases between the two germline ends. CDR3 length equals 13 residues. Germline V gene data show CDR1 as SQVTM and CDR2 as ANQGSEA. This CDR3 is CSVDGTGSDTQYF. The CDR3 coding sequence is TGCAGCGTTGACGGGACTGGCTCAGATACGCAGTATTTT.